These 18 T cell receptor beta chains originate from one sample sequenced in a study of cytomegalovirus exposure and HLA in healthy donors. The PCR had 60 Vbeta and 13 Jbeta primers. Clones were sequenced by immunoSEQ multiplex PCR, and TCRdb holds only the in-frame ones, with some missing. The specimen's table records some 180,000 clones. Sample: PBMCs. The receptor source for this set is a man younger than 40 in good health and CMV-seronegative.

V usage is TRBV5-6 and J usage is TRBJ2-1; TRBD2 might be the D (6 bases). CDR1 SGHDT and CDR2 YYEEEE come from the germline V gene. The CDR3 runs to 12 residues. The V end lost 4 bases, the J end lost 10 bases, and 12 bases lay between the germline ends. The CDR3 DNA sequence: TGTGCCAGCAGCCCCGGGACTCGCGAGCAGTTCTTC. It translates to CASSPGTREQFF.

For this clone: Other DNA sequences in this specimen translate into the identical CDR3. The rearrangement uses TRBV5-6 and TRBJ2-2; 8 bases align to TRBD1. With 2 bases clipped from V and 4 bases from J, the junction kept 1 base outside the gene matches. Germline CDR1 SGHDT, CDR2 YYEEEE. The CDR3 loop spans 14 amino acids. This CDR3 is CASSLGQGTGELFF. DNA of the CDR3: TGTGCCAGCAGCTTAGGACAGGGCACCGGGGAGCTGTTTTTT.

The chain is built from TRBV18 and TRBJ1-6; 9 bases map to TRBD1. With 5 bases clipped from V and 7 bases from J, the junction kept 9 bases outside the gene matches. Germline values: CDR1 KGHSH, CDR2 LQKENI. The CDR3 runs to 16 residues. The CDR3, as DNA: TGTGCCAGCTCAGCCCGGACAGGGGCTTCAAATTCACCCCTCCACTTT. As protein: CASSARTGASNSPLHF. Filled out from reference TRBV18 and TRBJ1-6, the complete variable domain reads NAGVMQNPRHLVRRRGQEARLRCSPMKGHSHVYWYRQLPEEGLKFMVYLQKENIIDESGMPKERFSAEFPKEGPSILRIQQVVRGDSAAYFCASSARTGASNSPLHFGNGTRLTVT.

This chain uses TRBV9 with TRBJ2-7, with TRBD2 matching 8 bases. CDR1 and CDR2 (germline): SGDLS, YYNGEE. V gave up 0 bases and J gave up 5 bases; unmatched junction bases: 7. The CDR3 contains 15 residues. The CDR3 loop is CASSVERGRTDEQYF. Here the CDR3 DNA reads TGTGCCAGCAGCGTAGAACGCGGGAGGACGGACGAGCAGTACTTC.

CDR3 region: CASSSPPGTRSNEQFF. The DNA of the CDR3 is TGTGCCAGCAGTTCTCCCCCCGGGACTAGGAGTAATGAGCAGTTCTTC. The chain is built from TRBV6-5 and TRBJ2-1; TRBD2 matches 8 bases. Germline CDR1 reads MNHEY; CDR2 reads SVGAGI. Trimming at V came to 4 bases and at J to 7 bases, leaving 12 bases not matched to a gene. The CDR3 contains 16 residues.

The genes are TRBV7-8 and TRBJ1-5, with TRBD1 identical over 8 bases. CDR1 is SGHVS, CDR2 FQNEAQ, per germline. V lost 1 base and J lost 2; bases outside the gene matches: 4. There are 16 residues in the CDR3. The CDR3 loop is CASSLVDRGGNQPQHF. The CDR3 DNA is TGTGCCAGCAGCTTAGTTGACAGGGGTGGCAATCAGCCCCAGCATTTT.

The chain employs TRBV7-9 and TRBJ1-1; possible D gene TRBD1, 6 bases. This CDR3 is built from 15 residues. In germline, CDR1 is SEHNR, CDR2 FQNEAQ (reference sequence). Trimming took 3 bases from V and 7 from J, leaving 18 bases between them. CDR3 sequence (DNA): TGTGCCAGCAGCTTTGGGGGCACACAAGCCGTTGAAGCTTTCTTT. As protein: CASSFGGTQAVEAFF.

V usage is TRBV10-3 and J usage is TRBJ2-1; 7 bases fit TRBD1. Germline V CDR1 and CDR2: ENHRY, SYGVKD. The junction had 7 bases not matched to a gene; V was cut back by 6 bases and J by 5 bases. This CDR3 spans 14 amino acids. CDR3: CAISRDRENNEQFF. CDR3 bases: TGTGCCATCAGCCGGGACAGAGAGAACAATGAGCAGTTCTTC.

CDR3 sequence reads: CASSLVTQGGGNTIYF. The DNA of the CDR3 is TGTGCCAGCAGTTTAGTTACACAGGGGGGAGGAAACACCATATATTTT. This chain links TRBV6-6 with TRBJ1-3; 8 nucleotides line up with TRBD1. Germline loops: CDR1 MNHNY, CDR2 SVGAGI (reference sequence). With V trimmed by 4 bases and J by 4 bases, 9 bases remained unmatched. The CDR3 is 16 residues long.

The chain couples TRBV27 to TRBJ1-2, with 8 bases that match TRBD1. The CDR3 sequence is 12 residues long. Germline V gives CDR1 MNHEY, CDR2 SMNVEV (reference sequence). The V segment lost 5 bases and the J segment 8 bases; nucleotides outside the gene matches: 4. CDR3 protein: CASSPGGWGYTF. For the CDR3, the DNA is TGTGCCAGCAGTCCAGGGGGCTGGGGCTACACCTTC.

The chain uses TRBV7-9 and TRBJ2-3; 10 nucleotides agree with TRBD2. Trimming at V came to 4 bases and at J to 4 bases, leaving 14 bases not matched to a gene. The CDR3 is 18 residues long. Germline CDR1 SEHNR, CDR2 FQNEAQ (reference sequence). The CDR3: CASSSTGGPSGSPDTQYF. Here the CDR3 DNA reads TGTGCCAGCAGCTCAACGGGCGGGCCTAGCGGGAGCCCAGATACGCAGTATTTT.

The chain recombines TRBV11-3 with TRBJ2-5, with a possible D match to TRBD1 (5 bases). CDR1 and CDR2 from the germline V gene are SGHNT and YENEEA. Deletions cut 4 bases from V and 0 bases from J, with 9 bases between. This CDR3 has 14 amino acids. Here the CDR3 DNA reads TGTGCCAGCAGCTCGCAGGGATACCAAGAGACCCAGTACTTC. Translated: CASSSQGYQETQYF.

The rearrangement uses TRBV7-8 and TRBJ2-7; maybe TRBD2 (5 bases). V lost 0 bases to trimming and J lost 3 bases, with 18 bases between them. CDR1 and CDR2 (germline): SGHVS, FQNEAQ. There are 17 residues in the CDR3. The chain's CDR3 is CASSLAQRAPWNYEQYF. The CDR3 bases are TGTGCCAGCAGCTTAGCGCAGAGGGCCCCGTGGAACTACGAGCAGTACTTC.

V and J are TRBV7-2 and TRBJ1-2; D possibly corresponds to TRBD1 (5 bases). The CDR3 has 14 residues. Germline V gene data show CDR1 as SGHTA and CDR2 as FQGNSA. With 0 bases removed from V and 4 bases from J, the gap between germline ends came to 9 bases. CDR3 in DNA: TGTGCCAGCAGCTTAGCCCAGGGAATCTATGGCTACACCTTC. Translation gives CASSLAQGIYGYTF.

Frequency places this clone as medium-sized (0.01 to 0.1%). This chain uses TRBV15 with TRBJ2-3; weak D call: TRBD2 (6 bases). V gave up 5 bases and J gave up 4 bases, with 13 bases separating them. Germline CDR1 and CDR2: LNHNV and YYDKDF (reference sequence). CDR3 size: 14 residues. The CDR3 DNA reads as TGTGCCACCAGCGGTCGTACGGGAGCAGATACGCAGTATTTT. This encodes CATSGRTGADTQYF.

The chain links TRBV19 to TRBJ2-7; TRBD2 matches at 13 bases. This CDR3 is built from 15 residues. J was trimmed by 2 bases and V by 4 bases; bases with no gene match: 2. Germline V gives CDR1 LNHDA, CDR2 SQIVND (reference sequence). As DNA, the CDR3 is TGTGCCAGTAGTAGGGGACTAGCGGGAACCTACGAGCAGTACTTC. Protein: CASSRGLAGTYEQYF.

V and J are TRBV19 and TRBJ2-5, with TRBD2 matching over 7 bases. This CDR3 comprises 17 residues. Germline V gives CDR1 LNHDA, CDR2 SQIVND (reference sequence). V shed 6 bases, J shed 4 bases, and the junction held 17 bases outside the gene matches. CDR3 residues: CASSGGSSTGKRETQYF. The CDR3 DNA reads as TGTGCCAGTAGCGGGGGGTCAAGCACGGGGAAACGAGAGACCCAGTACTTC.

This sequence joins TRBV18 and TRBJ2-7; 12 nucleotides match TRBD2. The germline V gene encodes CDR1 KGHSH and CDR2 LQKENI. This CDR3 spans 14 amino acids. V dropped 7 bases and J dropped 6; count of bases not matched to a gene: 7. The CDR3 nucleotides are TGTGCCAGCTTGGAACCGGGACTAGCGGGCGAGCAGTACTTC. Its protein is CASLEPGLAGEQYF.